The sequence of this T cell receptor (beta chain) was determined in a study of cytomegalovirus exposure and HLA in healthy donors. At the level of the study: Within an early data release were 80 million to 90 million unique TCRs drawn from HLA-typed donors.

The CDR3 length is 15 residues. V shed 6 bases, J shed 11 bases, and the junction held 12 bases outside the gene matches. CDR1 is MNHEY, CDR2 SVGAGI, per germline. Samples came from healthy bone marrow donors. PCR used 60 Vbeta primers and 13 Jbeta primers. This table comes from immunoSEQ multiplex PCR, and its TCRdb copy is limited to in-frame clones, with some not included. The repertoire holds about 160,000 clones, with 80% as singletons. Study findings and constraints: Excluded were some V segments that proved indistinguishable, including TRBV6-2 and TRBV6-3.

This clone was counted between two and nine times. Its antigen is currently unknown. The specimen sequenced was PBMCs. The V and J genes are TRBV6-5 and TRBJ2-5; TRBD2 agrees at 13 bases. This TCR was sampled from a male donor in good health and CMV-seropositive. As DNA, the CDR3 is TGTGCCAGCAGCCACGGACTAGCGGGAGTCAAAGAGCAGTACTTC. Protein sequence: CASSHGLAGVKEQYF.